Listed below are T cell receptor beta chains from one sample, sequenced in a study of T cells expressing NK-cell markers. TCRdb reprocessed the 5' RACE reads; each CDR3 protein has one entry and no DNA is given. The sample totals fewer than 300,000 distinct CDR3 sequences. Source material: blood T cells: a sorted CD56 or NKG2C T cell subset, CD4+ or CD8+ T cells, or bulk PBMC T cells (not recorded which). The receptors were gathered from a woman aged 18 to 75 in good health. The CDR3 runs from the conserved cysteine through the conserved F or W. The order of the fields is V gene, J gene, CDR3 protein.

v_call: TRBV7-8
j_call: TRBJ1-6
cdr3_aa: CASTGQGSISSYNSPLHF

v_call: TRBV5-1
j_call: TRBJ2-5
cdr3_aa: CASNRDTQETQYF

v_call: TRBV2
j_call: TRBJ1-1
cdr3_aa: CASTQRENTEAFF

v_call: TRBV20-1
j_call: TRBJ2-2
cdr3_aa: CSARDMAFGTGELFF

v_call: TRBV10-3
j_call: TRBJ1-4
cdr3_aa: CAISGEGAGDEKLFF

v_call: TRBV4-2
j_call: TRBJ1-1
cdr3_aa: CASSPTGGMNTEAFF

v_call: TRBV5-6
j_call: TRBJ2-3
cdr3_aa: CASRDGADTQYF

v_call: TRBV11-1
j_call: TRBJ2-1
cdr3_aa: CASSFYGGSEQFF

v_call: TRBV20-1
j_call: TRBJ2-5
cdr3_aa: CRVPSGRAEETQYF

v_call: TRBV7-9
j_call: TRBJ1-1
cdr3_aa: CASSLRLPQKLNTEAFF

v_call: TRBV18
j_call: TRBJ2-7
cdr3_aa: CASSPPGQPEAKGQYF

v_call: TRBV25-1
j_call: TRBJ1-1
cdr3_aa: CASSDRPGASEAFF

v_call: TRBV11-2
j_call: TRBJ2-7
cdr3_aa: CASRRSLTGDEQYF

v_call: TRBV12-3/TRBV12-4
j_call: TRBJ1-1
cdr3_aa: CASSSPGTGGPGAFF

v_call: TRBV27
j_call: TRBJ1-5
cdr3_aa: CASSLTGQGRQPQHF

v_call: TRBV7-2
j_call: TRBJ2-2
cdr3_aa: CASSRTQGVDTGELFF

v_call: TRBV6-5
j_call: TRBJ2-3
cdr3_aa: CASSSGGEADTQYF

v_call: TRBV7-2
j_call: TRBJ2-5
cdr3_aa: CASSLGSGTAETQYF

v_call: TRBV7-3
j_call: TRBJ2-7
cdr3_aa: CAGGQGARDPYEQYF

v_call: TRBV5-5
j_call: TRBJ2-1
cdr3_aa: CASSRGQGAYNEQFF

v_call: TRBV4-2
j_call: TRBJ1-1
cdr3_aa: CASSQARTGVWRTEAFF

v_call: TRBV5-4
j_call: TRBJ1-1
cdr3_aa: CASSPATFVAFF

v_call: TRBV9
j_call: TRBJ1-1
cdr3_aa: CATSQGANTEAFF

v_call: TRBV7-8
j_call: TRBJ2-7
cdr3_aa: CASSLAPGSYEQYF

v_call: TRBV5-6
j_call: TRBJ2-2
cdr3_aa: CASSRRQGTGELFF

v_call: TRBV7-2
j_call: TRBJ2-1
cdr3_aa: CASSLAASGSKAEQFF

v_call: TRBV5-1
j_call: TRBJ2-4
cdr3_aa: CASSSGRLPYLPYF

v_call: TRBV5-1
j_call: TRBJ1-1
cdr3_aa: CASSFQGYEAFF

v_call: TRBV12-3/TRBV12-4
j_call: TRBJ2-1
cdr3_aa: CASSLLLTEQFF

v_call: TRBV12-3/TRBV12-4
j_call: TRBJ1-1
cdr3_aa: CASSLRQGYTEAFF

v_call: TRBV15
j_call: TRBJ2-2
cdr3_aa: CATSSMFLGNTGELFF

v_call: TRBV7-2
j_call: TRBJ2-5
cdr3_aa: CASSRRAETQYF

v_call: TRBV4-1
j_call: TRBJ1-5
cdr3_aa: CASSQVRGGQPQHF

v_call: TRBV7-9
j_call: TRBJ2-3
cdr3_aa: CASSSGTGFTDTQYF

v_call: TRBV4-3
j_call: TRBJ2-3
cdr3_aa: CASSLNGGLTDTQYF

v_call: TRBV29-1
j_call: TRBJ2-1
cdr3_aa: CSVEGRGLAGVTGNEQFF

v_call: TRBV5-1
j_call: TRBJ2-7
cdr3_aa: CASSLDGVGGLTLGYF

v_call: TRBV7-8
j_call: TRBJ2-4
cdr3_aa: CASSPGTVAKNIQYF

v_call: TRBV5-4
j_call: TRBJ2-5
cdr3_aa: CASSLVPSGGVETQYF

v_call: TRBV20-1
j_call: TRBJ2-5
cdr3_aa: CSAPRGGQETQYF

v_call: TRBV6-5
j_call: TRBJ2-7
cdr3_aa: CASRASYEQYF

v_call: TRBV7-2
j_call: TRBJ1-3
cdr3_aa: CASSLATGSGNTIYF